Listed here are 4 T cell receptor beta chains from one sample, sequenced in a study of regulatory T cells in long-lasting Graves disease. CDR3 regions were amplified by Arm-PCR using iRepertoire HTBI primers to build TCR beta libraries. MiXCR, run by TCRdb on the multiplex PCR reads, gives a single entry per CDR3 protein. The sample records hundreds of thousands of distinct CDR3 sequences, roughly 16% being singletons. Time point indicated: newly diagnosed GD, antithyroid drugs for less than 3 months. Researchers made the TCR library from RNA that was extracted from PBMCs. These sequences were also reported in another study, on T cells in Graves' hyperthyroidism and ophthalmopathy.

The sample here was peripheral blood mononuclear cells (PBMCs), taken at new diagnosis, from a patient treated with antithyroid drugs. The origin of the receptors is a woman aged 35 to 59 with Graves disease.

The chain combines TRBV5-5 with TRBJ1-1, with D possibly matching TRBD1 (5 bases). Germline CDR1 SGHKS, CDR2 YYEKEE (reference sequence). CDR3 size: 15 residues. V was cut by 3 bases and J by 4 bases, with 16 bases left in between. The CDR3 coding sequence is TGTGCCAGCAGCTCCCTGGGAGGGGTATTCACTGAAGCTTTCTTT. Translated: CASSSLGGVFTEAFF.

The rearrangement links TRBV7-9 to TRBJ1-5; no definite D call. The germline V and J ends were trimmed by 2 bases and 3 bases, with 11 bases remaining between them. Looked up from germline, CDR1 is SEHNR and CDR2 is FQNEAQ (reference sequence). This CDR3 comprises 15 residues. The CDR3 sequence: CASSLSKDPNQPQHF. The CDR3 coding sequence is TGTGCCAGCAGCTTAAGTAAAGACCCCAATCAGCCCCAGCATTTT.

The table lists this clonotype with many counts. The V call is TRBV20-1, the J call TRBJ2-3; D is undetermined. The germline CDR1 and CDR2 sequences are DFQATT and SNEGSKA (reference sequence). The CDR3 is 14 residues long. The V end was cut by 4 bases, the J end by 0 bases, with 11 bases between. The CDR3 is CSAIDFRSTDTQYF. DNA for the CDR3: TGCAGTGCTATCGACTTCCGGAGCACAGATACGCAGTATTTT.

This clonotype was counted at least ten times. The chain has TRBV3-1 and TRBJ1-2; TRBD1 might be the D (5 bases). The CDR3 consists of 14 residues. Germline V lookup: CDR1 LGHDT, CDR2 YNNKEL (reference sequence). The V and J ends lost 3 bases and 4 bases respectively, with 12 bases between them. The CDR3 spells CASSHPGTTYGYTF. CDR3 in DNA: TGTGCCAGCAGCCATCCCGGGACTACCTATGGCTACACCTTC. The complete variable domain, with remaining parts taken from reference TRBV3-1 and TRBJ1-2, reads DTAVSQTPKYLVTQMGNDKSIKCEQNLGHDTMYWYKQDSKKFLKIMFSYNNKELIINETVPNRFSPKSPDKAHLNLHINSLELGDSAVYFCASSHPGTTYGYTFGSGTRLTVV.